This TCR beta chain was captured in a study of T cells in narcolepsy. Assay: immunoSEQ multiplex PCR; the TCRdb copy retains only in-frame clones and omits some. The profile shows 15,000 to 20,000 clones, about two thirds of them singletons. Germline V gene sequence: CDR1 SGHDT, CDR2 YYEEEE. The CDR3 length is 13 residues. V trimming: 4 bases; J trimming: 6 bases; junction bases outside the gene matches: 4. Study results and caveats: HCRT-specific and TRIB2-specific autoreactive clonotypes appeared among same-patient CSF and blood CD4+ clonotypes.

To note about this clone: Its cognate antigen is unknown.

Sequenced sample: CD45RA- memory CD8+ T cells from PBMCs. This TCR was sampled from a human donor with narcolepsy. The chain employs TRBV5-6 and TRBJ1-2, with 9 bases lining up with TRBD1. As DNA, the CDR3 is TGTGCCAGCAGCCACCGGACAGGGGATGGCTACACCTTC. As protein: CASSHRTGDGYTF.